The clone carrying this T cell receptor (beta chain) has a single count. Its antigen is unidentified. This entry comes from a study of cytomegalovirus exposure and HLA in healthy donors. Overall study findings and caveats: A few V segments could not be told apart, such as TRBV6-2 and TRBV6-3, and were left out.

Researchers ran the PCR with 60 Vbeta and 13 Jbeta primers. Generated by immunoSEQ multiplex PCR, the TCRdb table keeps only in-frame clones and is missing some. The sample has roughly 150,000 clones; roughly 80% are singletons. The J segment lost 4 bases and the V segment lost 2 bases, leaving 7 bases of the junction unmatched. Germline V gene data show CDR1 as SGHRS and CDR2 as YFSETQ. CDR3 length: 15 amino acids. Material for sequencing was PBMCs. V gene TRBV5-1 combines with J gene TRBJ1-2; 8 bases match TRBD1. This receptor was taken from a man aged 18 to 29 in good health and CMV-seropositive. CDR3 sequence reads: CASSFGIGTGYGYTF. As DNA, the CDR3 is TGCGCCAGCAGCTTTGGTATAGGGACAGGCTATGGCTACACCTTC.